This TCR beta chain was identified during a study of blood T cells in healthy people across ages. Study-wide findings and caveats: Long-lived donors had more naive CD4+ cells and higher diversity than aged donors.

PCR was performed a second time for roughly 7 to 11 cycles using a sample-barcoded 5' primer and a J-beta primer mix. MiXCR was run by TCRdb on the 5' RACE reads, yielding one entry per CDR3 protein. The table shows 800,000 or so distinct CDR3 sequences, with 25% occurring only once. The sample holds one count of this clonotype. The antigen is unknown. Trimming cost V 1 base and J 1 base; bases outside gene matches: 3. Germline CDR1 reads LGHDT; CDR2 reads YNNKEL (reference sequence). CDR3 size: 16 residues. This sample was also put to use in a study of T cells of mothers and their children.

This receptor was obtained from a boy aged 10-17 years in good health. Sequenced material: blood. The J gene is TRBJ2-5, the V gene TRBV3-1; 10 nucleotides match TRBD2. The CDR3 loop reads CASSQGIAGGQETQYF. CDR3 DNA sequence: TGTGCCAGCAGCCAAGGGATAGCGGGGGGCCAAGAGACCCAGTACTTC.